The clone carrying this T cell receptor (beta chain) was observed a single time. The target antigen is unknown. The V gene's germline CDR1 is SGHDT and CDR2 YYEEEE. The V end was cut by 1 base, the J end by 8 bases, with 6 bases between. CDR3 length equals 11 residues. The data are from a study of T cell responses to AZD1222 COVID-19 vaccine. TCRdb keeps only in-frame clones here, not all; method: immunoSEQ multiplex PCR. Among around 120,000 clones listed, roughly 84% were seen once. Study findings and constraints: Repertoire sampling occurred only after the peak T cell response. The study identified only 6 or 7 AZD1222 recipients as seropositive at baseline. Across the whole spike, CD4 TCRs peaked at regions 160-218 and 743-854. White British donors predominated, females outnumbered males, and clonal diversity was possibly underestimated.

The sequenced sample was peripheral blood, obtained on day 0 of AZD1222 vaccination. This clonotype was sampled from an adult in good health. This chain links TRBV5-6 with TRBJ1-2; D gene ambiguous. The CDR3 DNA sequence: TGTGCCAGCAGCTTGATGGGGGGCTACACCTTC. It is translated as CASSLMGGYTF.